The 17 T cell receptor beta chains below all came from one sample that was sequenced in a study of T cell repertoires in cytomegalovirus infection. From the reads, TCRdb called clonotypes with MiXCR, one entry per CDR3 protein. Altogether about 920,000 distinct CDR3 sequences are present, about a third being singletons, with the ten largest covering around 15%. For these TCRs, the target antigens are not known. Source: cultured CD8+ T cells from PBMCs, taken from culture after CMV antigen stimulation. The receptors here all came from a human donor in good health (CMV status not recorded). Some clones in this sample may be carry-over from other donors' samples.

As DNA, the CDR3 is TGTGCCAGCAGCGTATTGACGGGTACGAACACCGGGGAGCTGTTTTTT. Its translation: CASSVLTGTNTGELFF. V usage is TRBV9 and J usage is TRBJ2-2; no reliable D call. Germline loops: CDR1 SGDLS, CDR2 YYNGEE. The CDR3 is made up of 16 amino acids. V gave up 1 base and J gave up 0 bases, with 10 bases separating them. Full variable domain (outside the CDR3, taken from reference TRBV9 and TRBJ2-2): DSGVTQTPKHLITATGQRVTLRCSPRSGDLSVYWYQQSLDQGLQFLIQYYNGEERAKGNILERFSAQQFPDLHSELNLSSLELGDSALYFCASSVLTGTNTGELFFGEGSRLTVL.

This sequence joins TRBV7-4 and TRBJ2-1; D unclear. The CDR3 spans 13 residues. Germline lookup yields CDR1 SGHVT and CDR2 SQSDAQ. Here the CDR3 reads CVSSFKGSNEQFF. CDR3 sequence (DNA): TGTGTCAGTAGCTTTAAGGGTTCCAATGAGCAGTTCTTC. The full variable domain, in which reference TRBV7-4 and TRBJ2-1 provide the parts outside the CDR3, is GAGVSQSPRYKVAKRGRDVALRCDSISGHVTLYWYRQTLGQGSEVLTYSQSDAQRDKSGRPSGRFSAERPERSVSTLKIQRTEQGDSAVYLCVSSFKGSNEQFFGPGTRLTVL.

This clonotype was found a few times. The J gene is TRBJ2-1, the V gene TRBV7-6; D might be TRBD2 (6 bases). CDR3 length: 16 residues. Germline V gene data show CDR1 as SGHVS and CDR2 as FNYEAQ. Trimming shortened V by 5 bases and J by 2 bases, and 16 bases separated the two germline ends. The CDR3 DNA follows: TGTGCCAGCAGCCCGGGGACTTCGGTTACCTACAATGAGCAGTTCTTC. It translates to CASSPGTSVTYNEQFF.

The CDR3 DNA reads TGTGCCAGCAGTTTGGGTAGCGGGGCAACCTACGAGCAGTACGTC. Translated: CASSLGSGATYEQYV. The chain couples TRBV28 to TRBJ2-7; 8 nucleotides line up with TRBD2. This CDR3 comprises 15 residues. The germline V gene encodes CDR1 MDHEN and CDR2 SYDVKM. Germline trimming cut 3 bases from V and 2 bases from J; bases unmatched to any gene: 6.

The CDR3 sequence is CASSVVSGDISNYGYTF. The CDR3 bases are TGTGCCAGCAGCGTAGTTTCAGGGGACATTTCTAACTATGGCTACACCTTC. The V and J genes are TRBV9 and TRBJ1-2, with D possibly matching TRBD1 (6 bases). Germline CDR1 and CDR2: SGDLS and YYNGEE. Trimming left V 0 bases short and J 0 bases short, with 15 bases between. This CDR3 comprises 17 residues.

V gene TRBV29-1 combines with J gene TRBJ2-7, with TRBD1 matching over 9 bases. The CDR3 loop spans 14 amino acids. The germline V gene encodes CDR1 SQVTM and CDR2 ANQGSEA. Trimming removed 3 bases from V and 5 bases from J; junction bases left unmatched: 8. The CDR3 reads CSVEDRGVFDEQYF. CDR3 sequence (DNA): TGCAGCGTTGAGGACAGGGGAGTTTTCGACGAGCAGTACTTC.

The V call is TRBV7-2, the J call TRBJ1-5, with D perhaps matching TRBD1 (5 bases). This CDR3 region has 13 residues. The V gene lost 7 bases and the J gene lost 6 bases, with 13 bases spanning the gap. Looked up from germline, CDR1 is SGHTA and CDR2 is FQGNSA. The CDR3 bases are TGTGCCAGCACCACCCCGGGGCGTCAGCCCCAGCATTTT. It encodes CASTTPGRQPQHF.

The genes are TRBV9 and TRBJ1-2; 10 bases match TRBD1. The germline V gene encodes CDR1 SGDLS and CDR2 YYNGEE. This CDR3 spans 18 amino acids. Trimming took 3 bases from V and 6 from J; bases not matched to a gene: 17. CDR3 coding DNA: TGTGCCAGCAGCGCAGCCGGGACAGGGGCCCCCTCTGGAGATGGCTACACCTTC. This gives the protein CASSAAGTGAPSGDGYTF.

This clonotype was recorded a few times. The chain employs TRBV12-3 or TRBV12-4 and TRBJ1-4, with unresolved D. The CDR3 loop spans 16 amino acids. Trimming cost V 0 bases and J 5 bases, with 13 bases left between them. CDR3 amino acids: CASSLALGLHNEKLFF. CDR3 nucleotide sequence: TGTGCCAGCAGTTTAGCGCTGGGTCTCCACAATGAAAAACTGTTTTTT.

The V call is TRBV5-8, the J call TRBJ2-3; a weak D match, TRBD2 (6 bases). CDR1 is SGHTS and CDR2 is YDEGEE in the germline V gene. V lost 0 bases, J lost 8 bases, and 16 bases lay in between. This CDR3 comprises 15 residues. CDR3 nucleotide sequence: TGTGCCAGCAGCTTGGTTGGAGGAGGGCGGAGTACGCAGTATTTT. Translated: CASSLVGGGRSTQYF.

The rearrangement uses TRBV19 and TRBJ1-4; D perhaps matches TRBD1 (5 bases). CDR3 length: 12 amino acids. Germline CDR1 and CDR2: LNHDA and SQIVND (reference sequence). V was cut by 10 bases and J by 11 bases, with 17 bases left in between. The CDR3 region is CATRGSEGKLFF. For the CDR3, the DNA is TGTGCCACAAGGGGATCCGAAGGGAAACTGTTTTTT.

The rearrangement uses TRBV7-9 and TRBJ1-2; TRBD1 might be the D (5 bases). CDR1 and CDR2 (germline): SEHNR, FQNEAQ (reference sequence). The CDR3 consists of 10 residues. V was clipped by 5 bases and J by 14 bases, with 12 bases between them. This CDR3 reads CASSQQAVTF. The CDR3 region has the DNA TGTGCCAGCAGCCAACAGGCCGTGACCTTC. Using reference TRBV7-9 and TRBJ1-2 for the parts outside the CDR3, the full variable domain is DTGVSQNPRHKITKRGQNVTFRCDPISEHNRLYWYRQTLGQGPEFLTYFQNEAQLEKSRLLSDRFSAERPKGSFSTLEIQRTEQGDSAMYLCASSQQAVTFGSGTRLTVV.

In regard to this clonotype: Mismatch with germline at one junction end may stem from a read error. The CDR3 here is CANSLELVLVDEQFF. The CDR3 DNA is TGTGCCAATAGTCTCGAACTAGTTCTCGTCGATGAGCAGTTCTTC. The V gene is TRBV19, the J gene TRBJ2-1; possibly TRBD2 for D (5 bases). CDR1 LNHDA and CDR2 SQIVND come from the germline V gene (reference sequence). This CDR3 comprises 15 residues.

V is TRBV7-9 and J is TRBJ2-3; 10 nucleotides align to TRBD2. V gave up 7 bases and J gave up 2 bases; unmatched junction bases: 15. Germline CDR1 reads SEHNR; CDR2 reads FQNEAQ (reference sequence). The CDR3 is 18 amino acids. The CDR3 sequence: CASIPGSGGSFFTDTQYF. DNA of the CDR3: TGTGCCAGCATCCCTGGTAGCGGGGGGTCCTTCTTCACAGATACGCAGTATTTT.

V is TRBV27 and J is TRBJ2-3; TRBD2 matches 8 bases. Germline V lookup: CDR1 MNHEY, CDR2 SMNVEV (reference sequence). This CDR3 contains 15 residues. V was clipped by 4 bases and J by 6 bases; unmatched bases: 9. The CDR3 DNA reads TGTGCCAGCAGTTCCCAACTAGCGGCCCCGGATACGCAGTATTTT. Translating it yields CASSSQLAAPDTQYF.

This clonotype was counted a few times. This chain links TRBV4-2 with TRBJ2-1, with 13 bases aligning to TRBD2. The V segment lost 4 bases and the J segment 2 bases; nucleotides outside the gene matches: 20. The V gene's germline CDR1 is LGHNA and CDR2 YNFKEQ. The CDR3 runs to 22 residues. CDR3 sequence reads: CASSRRQNLGLAGTSPYNEQFF. In DNA form, the CDR3 reads TGTGCCAGCAGCCGTAGACAGAACCTGGGACTAGCGGGGACATCTCCCTACAATGAGCAGTTCTTC.

The chain links TRBV4-1 to TRBJ1-5; 9 bases line up with TRBD1. Germline V CDR1 and CDR2: MGHRA, YSYEKL. The V segment lost 4 bases and the J segment 7 bases; nucleotides outside the gene matches: 5. There are 14 residues in the CDR3. CDR3 DNA: TGCGCCAGCAGCCCTGGGACAGGGAGGCAGCCCCAGCATTTT. Amino acid sequence: CASSPGTGRQPQHF.